The table lists the clone carrying this T cell receptor beta chain with a few counts. This entry comes from a study of CDR3 diversity in severe acne. Each CDR3 protein gets one entry after TCRdb re-called the PCR reads with MiXCR. The sample has more than 85,000 distinct CDR3 sequences, about 53% seen once. The V end was cut by 5 bases, the J end by 0 bases, with 8 bases between. CDR3 length: 14 residues. Germline V CDR1 and CDR2: MGHRA, YSYEKL. The chain combines TRBV4-1 with TRBJ2-1; D gene ambiguous. This TCR came from a male donor with severe acne vulgaris. The sample consisted of blood. This chain's CDR3 is CASSRSTSYNEQFF. CDR3 sequence (DNA): TGCGCCAGCAGCAGATCCACCTCCTACAATGAGCAGTTCTTC.